Below, 9 T cell receptor beta chains from the same sample are listed, as sequenced in a study of T-cell memory formation after mild COVID-19. TCRdb reprocessed the 5' RACE reads with MiXCR, giving one entry per CDR3 protein. The sample lists 250,000 to 350,000 distinct CDR3 sequences, just under 20% occurring once. Sequenced sample: PBMCs or a T cell subset sorted from them (not recorded which). Receptor source: a man between 18 and 35 years old who had mild COVID-19 (a few samples of this study predate the infection). Cell type and time point are not known.

The chain employs TRBV14 and TRBJ2-1; TRBD2 might be the D (5 bases). The V end was cut by 0 bases, the J end by 0 bases, with 12 bases between. The CDR3 is made up of 17 amino acids. Germline values: CDR1 SGHDN, CDR2 FVKESK. This CDR3 reads CASSQEFGRGSYNEQFF. The CDR3 coding sequence is TGTGCCAGCAGCCAAGAATTTGGGAGAGGCTCCTACAATGAGCAGTTCTTC.

This clonotype came up a few times. The rearrangement uses TRBV10-3 and TRBJ2-7; 12 nucleotides match TRBD2. V lost 10 bases and J lost 5; bases outside the gene matches: 9. CDR1 is ENHRY and CDR2 is SYGVKD in the germline V gene. The CDR3 consists of 14 residues. CDR3 coding DNA: TGTGCCACCCGGACTAGCGGGGTTAGGAACGAGCAGTACTTC. Translating it yields CATRTSGVRNEQYF.

This clonotype was counted a few times. The chain employs TRBV6-2 or TRBV6-3 and TRBJ2-2; weak D call: TRBD1 (6 bases). Trimming shortened V by 7 bases and J by 3 bases, and 21 bases separated the two germline ends. In germline, CDR1 is MNHEY, CDR2 SVGEGT. The CDR3 totals 17 residues. CDR3 protein: CASTTRKSGAHTGELFF. CDR3 DNA sequence: TGTGCCAGCACCACACGAAAATCAGGGGCGCACACCGGGGAGCTGTTTTTT.

This clonotype was seen only a few times. V is TRBV15 and J is TRBJ1-2; 8 bases line up with TRBD1. After removal of 1 base from V and 4 bases from J, the junction contained 8 bases not matched to a gene. Germline V CDR1 and CDR2: LNHNV, YYDKDF (reference sequence). This CDR3 comprises 16 residues. CDR3 nucleotides: TGTGCCACCAGCAGAGTAGGTTCAGGGGGCGCCTATGGCTACACCTTC. Protein product: CATSRVGSGGAYGYTF. Full variable domain (remainder filled in from reference TRBV15 and TRBJ1-2): DAMVIQNPRYQVTQFGKPVTLSCSQTLNHNVMYWYQQKSSQAPKLLFHYYDKDFNNEADTPDNFQSRRPNTSFCFLDIRSPGLGDTAMYLCATSRVGSGGAYGYTFGSGTRLTVV.

The table lists this clonotype with a few counts. This rearrangement joins TRBV18 to TRBJ2-6; 12 bases are a match to TRBD1. Trimming at V came to 8 bases and at J to 1 base, leaving 9 bases not matched to a gene. The germline gives CDR1 KGHSH, CDR2 LQKENI. The CDR3 extends over 18 amino acids. CDR3 sequence reads: CASPGAGQGASGANVLTF. CDR3 bases: TGTGCCAGCCCAGGTGCGGGACAGGGGGCGTCTGGGGCCAACGTCCTGACTTTC.

This clonotype has a count of ten or more. CDR3 residues: CAISEYRTGRSYEQYF. Here the CDR3 DNA reads TGTGCCATCAGTGAGTACAGGACAGGGCGTTCCTACGAGCAGTACTTC. The J gene is TRBJ2-7, the V gene TRBV10-3; 8 positions match TRBD1. Looked up from germline, CDR1 is ENHRY and CDR2 is SYGVKD. Trimming cost V 1 base and J 1 base; bases outside gene matches: 6. CDR3 size: 16 residues.

The V and J genes are TRBV7-9 and TRBJ1-1; weak D call: TRBD1 (5 bases). Per the germline V gene, CDR1 is SEHNR and CDR2 is FQNEAQ (reference sequence). Trimming stripped 8 bases from V and 5 bases from J, with 18 bases between. The CDR3 spans 14 residues. The CDR3 sequence: CASVMGGGVTEAFF. CDR3 nucleotide sequence: TGTGCCAGCGTCATGGGCGGAGGGGTGACTGAAGCTTTCTTT. Filled out from reference TRBV7-9 and TRBJ1-1, the complete variable domain reads DTGVSQNPRHKITKRGQNVTFRCDPISEHNRLYWYRQTLGQGPEFLTYFQNEAQLEKSRLLSDRFSAERPKGSFSTLEIQRTEQGDSAMYLCASVMGGGVTEAFFGQGTRLTVV.

The rearrangement uses TRBV5-1 and TRBJ1-2; D remains ambiguous. The CDR3 has 16 amino acids. From germline, CDR1 is SGHRS and CDR2 YFSETQ. V lost 9 bases and J lost 3, with 24 bases in between. The CDR3 sequence: CATTRGPSPTDYGYTF. The CDR3 coding sequence is TGCGCCACCACCCGTGGGCCCAGCCCAACGGACTATGGCTACACCTTC.

J is TRBJ1-6 and V is TRBV20-1; the D is unclear. The length of the CDR3 is 13 residues. Germline V gene data show CDR1 as DFQATT and CDR2 as SNEGSKA (reference sequence). V gave up 0 bases and J gave up 8 bases, with 8 bases separating them. The CDR3 loop reads CSARDPADSPLHF. CDR3 nucleotide sequence: TGCAGTGCTAGAGATCCTGCCGATTCACCCCTCCACTTT.